Each of the 6 T cell receptor beta chains below was sequenced from the same sample in a study of glioma-infiltrating T cells after dendritic cell vaccination. Repertoires were generated with immunoSEQ multiplex PCR, while TCRdb's copy carries only in-frame clones and drops some. The sample includes 93,000 or so clones, about four fifths seen only once; the top ten take under 7%. Sequences were derived from blood, sampled before dendritic cell vaccination. The receptors shown here come from a human donor with glioblastoma.

This chain joins TRBV5-1 and TRBJ2-5; 11 nucleotides agree with TRBD2. The CDR3 is 16 residues long. Germline V CDR1 and CDR2: SGHRS, YFSETQ. V lost 0 bases, J lost 4 bases, and 5 bases stayed unmatched. The CDR3 loop reads CASSLGASGGPETQYF. The CDR3 coding sequence is TGCGCCAGCAGCTTGGGGGCTAGCGGGGGGCCAGAGACCCAGTACTTC. Complete variable domain (other parts from reference TRBV5-1 and TRBJ2-5): KAGVTQTPRYLIKTRGQQVTLSCSPISGHRSVSWYQQTPGQGLQFLFEYFSETQRNKGNFPGRFSGRQFSNSRSEMNVSTLELGDSALYLCASSLGASGGPETQYFGPGTRLLVL.

The genes are TRBV10-3 and TRBJ1-2, with a weak D call TRBD1 (6 bases). Germline V CDR1 and CDR2: ENHRY, SYGVKD. CDR3 length: 12 residues. V gave up 10 bases and J gave up 4 bases, with 13 bases separating them. In DNA form, the CDR3 reads TGTGCCAGCGAACAGGGTGTCTATGGCTACACCTTC. Translated: CASEQGVYGYTF.

The chain combines TRBV4-2 with TRBJ1-5; 9 bases fit TRBD1. The junction had 5 bases not matched to a gene; V was cut back by 0 bases and J by 2 bases. The CDR3 is made up of 17 amino acids. The germline CDR1 and CDR2 sequences are LGHNA and YNFKEQ. The CDR3, as DNA: TGTGCCAGCAGCCAAGAACCGGGACAGGGAGGCAATCAGCCCCAGCATTTT. Amino acids: CASSQEPGQGGNQPQHF.

This chain connects TRBV30 to TRBJ2-7; D may be TRBD2 (5 bases). Between the trimmed V and J ends, which lost 0 bases and 9 bases, there was a span of 18 bases. This CDR3 is built from 14 residues. Germline V gene data show CDR1 as GTSNPN and CDR2 as SVGIG (reference sequence). The CDR3 loop is CAWSVRSSFGMQYF. For the CDR3, the DNA is TGTGCCTGGAGTGTCAGATCTTCGTTCGGGATGCAGTACTTC.

This chain joins TRBV19 and TRBJ2-7; no firm D call. The germline V gene has CDR1 LNHDA and CDR2 SQIVND (reference sequence). CDR3 length: 12 amino acids. Trimming removed 4 bases from V and 3 bases from J, with 7 bases in between. The CDR3 region has the DNA TGTGCCAGTAGTACCGGCGGCTACGAGCAGTACTTC. This codes for CASSTGGYEQYF.

This clone was counted once. The V call is TRBV6-5, the J call TRBJ1-2; D gene unclear. In germline, CDR1 is MNHEY, CDR2 SVGAGI. The V and J ends lost 8 bases and 6 bases respectively, with 19 bases between them. The CDR3 is 14 amino acids. CDR3 DNA: TGTGCCAGCTCTGGACCCGGGAACTGGGATGGCTACACCTTC. This encodes CASSGPGNWDGYTF.